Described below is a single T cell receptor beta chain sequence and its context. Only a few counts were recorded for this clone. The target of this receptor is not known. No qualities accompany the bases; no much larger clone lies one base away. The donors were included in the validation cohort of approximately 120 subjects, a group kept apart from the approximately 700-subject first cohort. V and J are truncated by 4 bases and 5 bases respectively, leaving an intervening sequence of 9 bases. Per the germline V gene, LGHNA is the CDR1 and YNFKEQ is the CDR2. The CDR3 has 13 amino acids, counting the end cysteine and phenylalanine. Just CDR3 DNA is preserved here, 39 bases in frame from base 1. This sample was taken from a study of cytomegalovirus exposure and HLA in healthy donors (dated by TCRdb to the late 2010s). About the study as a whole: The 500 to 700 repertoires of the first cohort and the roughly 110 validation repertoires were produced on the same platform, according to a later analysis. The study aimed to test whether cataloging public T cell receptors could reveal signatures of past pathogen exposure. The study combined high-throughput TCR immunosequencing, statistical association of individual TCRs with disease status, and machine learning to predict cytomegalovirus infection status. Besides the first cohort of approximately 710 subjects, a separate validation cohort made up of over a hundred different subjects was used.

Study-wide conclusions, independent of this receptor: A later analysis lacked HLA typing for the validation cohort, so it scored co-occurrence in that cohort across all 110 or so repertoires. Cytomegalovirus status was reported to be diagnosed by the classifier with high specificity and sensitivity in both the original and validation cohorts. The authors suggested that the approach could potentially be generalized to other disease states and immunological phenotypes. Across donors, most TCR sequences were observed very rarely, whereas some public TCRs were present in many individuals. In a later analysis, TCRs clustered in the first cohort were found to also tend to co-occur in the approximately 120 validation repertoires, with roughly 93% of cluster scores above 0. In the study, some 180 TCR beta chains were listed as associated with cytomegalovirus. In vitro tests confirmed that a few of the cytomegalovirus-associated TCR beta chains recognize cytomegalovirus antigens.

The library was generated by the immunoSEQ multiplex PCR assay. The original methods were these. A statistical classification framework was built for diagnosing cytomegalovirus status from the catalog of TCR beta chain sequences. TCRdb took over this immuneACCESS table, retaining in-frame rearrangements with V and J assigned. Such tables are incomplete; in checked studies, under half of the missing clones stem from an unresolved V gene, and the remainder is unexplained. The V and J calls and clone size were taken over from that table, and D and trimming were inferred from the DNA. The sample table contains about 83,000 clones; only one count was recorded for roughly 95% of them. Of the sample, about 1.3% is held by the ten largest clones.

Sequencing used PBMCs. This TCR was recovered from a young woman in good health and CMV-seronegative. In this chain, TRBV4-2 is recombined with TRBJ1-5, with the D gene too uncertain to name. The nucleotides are TGTGCCAGCAGCCTCCATGGAGATCAGCCCCAGCATTTT. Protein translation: CASSLHGDQPQHF.